The 27 T cell receptor beta chains below all came from one sample that was sequenced in a study of early T cells in non-severe SARS-CoV-2 infection. A single record per CDR3 protein comes from TCRdb applying MiXCR to the 5' RACE reads. The sample records some 64,000 distinct CDR3 sequences, about 9.1% being singletons. The sample was whole blood, taken at baseline. Receptors originate from an adult who was a healthcare worker with PCR-confirmed SARS-CoV-2 infection or an uninfected control (not recorded which).

This clonotype occurred a few times. The V and J genes are TRBV7-2 and TRBJ2-4; no clear D. There are 14 residues in the CDR3. V was shortened by 5 bases and J by 7 bases, with 15 bases between the two germline ends. In germline, CDR1 is SGHTA, CDR2 FQGNSA. The CDR3 reads CASSLTLFGNIQYF. The CDR3 DNA reads as TGTGCCAGCAGCCTAACCTTGTTCGGTAACATTCAGTACTTC.

This clonotype occurred a few times. This rearrangement joins TRBV7-9 to TRBJ2-1; possibly TRBD2 for D (6 bases). Trimming stripped 1 base from V and 4 bases from J, with 20 bases between. The CDR3 has 18 residues. CDR1 is SEHNR and CDR2 is FQNEAQ in the germline V gene (reference sequence). CDR3 residues: CASSLDRKGLRRYNEQFF. Here the CDR3 DNA reads TGTGCCAGCAGCTTAGACCGGAAGGGACTGAGGCGTTACAATGAGCAGTTCTTC.

This clonotype was observed many times. V is TRBV7-3 and J is TRBJ2-3, with 12 positions matching TRBD2. Trimming took 5 bases from V and 5 from J; bases not matched to a gene: 5. This CDR3 is 15 amino acids long. CDR1 is SGHTA, CDR2 FQGTGA, per germline. This CDR3 reads CASSASGRAGDTQYF. The CDR3 nucleotides read TGTGCCAGCAGCGCTAGCGGGAGGGCCGGAGATACGCAGTATTTT.

This clonotype has a count of ten or more. The rearrangement uses TRBV29-1 and TRBJ2-3, with D maybe TRBD2 (6 bases). This CDR3 is built from 14 residues. Trimming left V 5 bases short and J 3 bases short, with 15 bases between. Germline CDR1 is SQVTM and CDR2 is ANQGSEA. CDR3 in amino acids: CSVIHGGSTDTQYF. The CDR3 coding sequence is TGCAGCGTTATCCATGGGGGGAGTACAGATACGCAGTATTTT.

In this sample, this clonotype turned up many times. The chain employs TRBV6-2 or TRBV6-3 and TRBJ2-7; 10 positions agree with TRBD2. Germline trimming cut 7 bases from V and 3 bases from J; bases unmatched to any gene: 9. Germline loops: CDR1 MNHEY, CDR2 SVGEGT. CDR3 length equals 15 residues. The CDR3 protein is CASTEAASGSYEQYF. The CDR3 DNA reads TGTGCCAGCACCGAAGCGGCTAGCGGGAGCTACGAGCAGTACTTC.

This clonotype was counted at least ten times. CDR3 loop: CSVARIASYEQYF. CDR3 coding DNA: TGCAGCGTTGCCCGAATCGCCTCCTACGAGCAGTACTTC. This chain joins TRBV29-1 and TRBJ2-7; unclear D gene. V was clipped by 4 bases and J by 0 bases, with 10 bases between them. CDR3 length: 13 amino acids. CDR1 is SQVTM, CDR2 ANQGSEA, per germline.

The J gene is TRBJ2-2, the V gene TRBV20-1; D unresolved. V lost 3 bases and J 0 bases, leaving 8 bases between the germline ends. The germline V gene has CDR1 DFQATT and CDR2 SNEGSKA (reference sequence). The CDR3 runs to 14 residues. The CDR3 region has the DNA TGCAGTGCTAGTCTGGCAGCGAACACCGGGGAGCTGTTTTTT. Translation gives CSASLAANTGELFF.

This clonotype appeared many times. This chain uses TRBV20-1 with TRBJ2-1; D possibly corresponds to TRBD2 (7 bases). The CDR3 totals 16 residues. From germline, CDR1 is DFQATT and CDR2 SNEGSKA (reference sequence). The germline V and J ends were trimmed by 0 bases and 1 base, with 13 bases remaining between them. The CDR3 region is CSARDSSGQSYNEQFF. As DNA, the CDR3 is TGCAGTGCTAGAGATTCTAGCGGACAGTCCTACAATGAGCAGTTCTTC.

The rearrangement links TRBV3-1 to TRBJ1-5; D might be TRBD1 (6 bases). Germline CDR1 is LGHDT and CDR2 is YNNKEL (reference sequence). The CDR3 sequence is 14 residues long. V was pared by 1 base and J by 7 bases, with 11 bases between. The CDR3 DNA reads as TGTGCCAGCAGCCAAGGACAGGTGGGACAGCCCCAGCATTTT. It is translated as CASSQGQVGQPQHF. Looking up the rest from reference TRBV3-1 and TRBJ1-5 gives the full variable domain: DTAVSQTPKYLVTQMGNDKSIKCEQNLGHDTMYWYKQDSKKFLKIMFSYNNKELIINETVPNRFSPKSPDKAHLNLHINSLELGDSAVYFCASSQGQVGQPQHFGDGTRLSIL.

This clonotype has only a few counts. The V call is TRBV6-1, the J call TRBJ2-7; D might be TRBD1 or TRBD2, each matching 5 bases. The germline V gene has CDR1 MNHNS and CDR2 SASEGT. Between the trimmed V and J ends, which lost 10 bases and 6 bases, there was a span of 22 bases. This CDR3 contains 14 residues. This CDR3 is CATNRGGSTSEQYF. The DNA for the CDR3 is TGTGCCACCAATCGGGGCGGATCGACATCCGAGCAGTACTTC.

The chain employs TRBV7-2 and TRBJ1-1; D may be TRBD1 (5 bases). The CDR3 covers 15 residues. Between the trimmed V and J ends, which lost 5 bases and 3 bases, there was a span of 16 bases. CDR1 and CDR2 from the germline V gene are SGHTA and FQGNSA. The CDR3 sequence is CASSPMGQAYTEAFF. CDR3 DNA sequence: TGTGCCAGCAGCCCGATGGGGCAGGCGTACACTGAAGCTTTCTTT.

Ten or more counts support this clonotype. The gene calls are TRBV29-1 and TRBJ1-1, with 9 bases fitting TRBD1. Per the germline V gene, CDR1 is SQVTM and CDR2 is ANQGSEA. CDR3 length: 14 amino acids. The V segment lost 4 bases and the J segment 6 bases; nucleotides outside the gene matches: 9. The CDR3 region is CSVGGTGFGPEAFF. CDR3 nucleotide sequence: TGCAGCGTTGGGGGGACAGGGTTTGGTCCTGAAGCTTTCTTT.

This clonotype was seen ten or more times. The chain joins TRBV7-2 to TRBJ1-1; D remains unclear. Germline CDR1 reads SGHTA; CDR2 reads FQGNSA. V dropped 1 base and J dropped 3 bases, with 6 bases sitting between them. CDR3 size: 13 residues. The CDR3 nucleotides read TGTGCCAGCAGCTTAGAAAACTACACTGAAGCTTTCTTT. Its translation: CASSLENYTEAFF.

The gene calls are TRBV12-3 or TRBV12-4 and TRBJ2-4; D is unclear. CDR3 length: 16 residues. Trimming removed 3 bases at V and 0 bases at J, with 12 bases between. The CDR3 DNA is TGTGCCAGCAGTTTTCGGGCAGGCCTAGCCAAAAACATTCAGTACTTC. Translating gives CASSFRAGLAKNIQYF.

This clonotype was picked up a small number of times. The rearrangement joins TRBV6-5 to TRBJ1-6; the D gene is possibly TRBD1 (5 bases). The CDR3 is 16 residues long. V was shortened by 4 bases and J by 9 bases, with 19 bases between the two germline ends. The germline V gene has CDR1 MNHEY and CDR2 SVGAGI. CDR3 loop: CASSSFLHRNTSPLHF. CDR3 DNA sequence: TGTGCCAGCAGTTCCTTCCTTCACAGGAATACTTCACCCCTCCACTTT.

This clonotype was counted only a few times. Here the CDR3 DNA reads TGTGCCAGCAACCATGCCCCCGGGACAGGCAACATTCAGTACTTC. Translated, it gives CASNHAPGTGNIQYF. This sequence joins TRBV28 and TRBJ2-4, with TRBD1 matching 8 bases. Looked up from germline, CDR1 is MDHEN and CDR2 is SYDVKM. The CDR3 is 15 amino acids. V was pared by 7 bases and J by 7 bases, with 12 bases of the junction left unmatched.

This clonotype was picked up many times. The rearrangement joins TRBV7-9 to TRBJ2-5; tentatively, D is TRBD2 (5 bases). Germline-derived CDR1 and CDR2 are SEHNR and FQNEAQ (reference sequence). This CDR3 has 13 amino acids. Trimming removed 7 bases at V and 1 base at J, with 10 bases between. The CDR3 DNA follows: TGTGCCAGCACAGCGGCGGTCCAAGAGACCCAGTACTTC. This encodes CASTAAVQETQYF.

This clonotype showed up just a few times. This chain joins TRBV11-1 and TRBJ2-1; 10 bases map to TRBD2. Losses at the gene ends were 2 bases for V and 4 bases for J; bases not matched to a gene: 8. CDR3 length equals 17 residues. Germline values: CDR1 SGHAT, CDR2 FQDESV (reference sequence). The CDR3 protein is CASSLNMGLATYNEQFF. The CDR3 DNA is TGTGCCAGCAGCTTAAATATGGGACTAGCGACTTACAATGAGCAGTTCTTC.

The chain links TRBV7-2 to TRBJ2-2; D call uncertain. The CDR3 is 14 amino acids. The germline V gene has CDR1 SGHTA and CDR2 FQGNSA. Trimming pared 2 bases from V and 6 bases from J, leaving 10 bases between. This CDR3 reads CASSLRPGPGELFF. The CDR3 DNA reads as TGTGCCAGCAGCTTACGTCCAGGCCCCGGGGAGCTGTTTTTT.

This clonotype was detected many times. The chain employs TRBV28 and TRBJ1-6; D is ambiguous. V was cut by 4 bases and J by 6 bases, with 16 bases left in between. Per germline, CDR1 MDHEN and CDR2 SYDVKM. This CDR3 spans 16 amino acids. The CDR3 spells CASSSAGRLPNSPLHF. CDR3 in DNA: TGTGCCAGCAGTTCGGCCGGGAGGCTCCCTAATTCACCCCTCCACTTT.

This clonotype was counted ten times or more. The V call is TRBV7-6, the J call TRBJ2-5, with TRBD1 identical over 7 bases. Trimming cost V 5 bases and J 4 bases; bases outside gene matches: 16. Germline V gives CDR1 SGHVS, CDR2 FNYEAQ. CDR3 length equals 17 residues. The CDR3 sequence is CASSHTLDRVVGETQYF. CDR3 sequence (DNA): TGTGCCAGCAGCCACACCCTAGACAGGGTAGTGGGAGAGACCCAGTACTTC.

This clonotype has only one observation. V and J are TRBV6-5 and TRBJ2-1; 9 positions match TRBD1. This CDR3 spans 14 amino acids. J gave up 3 bases and V 5 bases, and 2 bases lay outside the gene matches. CDR1 and CDR2 from the germline V gene are MNHEY and SVGAGI. The CDR3 DNA reads TGTGCCAGCAGTCCGACAGGGGGCTACAATGAGCAGTTCTTC. It encodes CASSPTGGYNEQFF.

In this sample, this clonotype turned up many times. The V call is TRBV6-2 or TRBV6-3, the J call TRBJ2-5; 7 bases align to TRBD2. The V segment lost 0 bases and the J segment 5 bases; nucleotides outside the gene matches: 9. The CDR3 spans 16 residues. Germline V gene sequence: CDR1 MNHEY, CDR2 SVGEGT. The CDR3 reads CASSYSMGGSVETQYF. In DNA, the CDR3 is TGTGCCAGCAGTTACTCGATGGGCGGGAGCGTGGAGACCCAGTACTTC.

V gene TRBV5-1 combines with J gene TRBJ2-7; D perhaps matches TRBD2 (5 bases). The CDR3 extends over 15 amino acids. CDR1 is SGHRS and CDR2 is YFSETQ in the germline V gene. V shed 0 bases and J shed 7 bases, with 17 bases lying between them. CDR3 region: CASSLEGNPTGEQYF. The CDR3 DNA reads as TGCGCCAGCAGCTTGGAAGGGAACCCTACGGGGGAGCAGTACTTC.

As concerns this clonotype: This is likely a read error, given that the CDR3 carries no conserved phenylalanine or tryptophan at its end. This chain joins TRBV7-9 and TRBJ2-1; 12 nucleotides match TRBD1. Germline CDR1 reads SEHNR; CDR2 reads FQNEAQ (reference sequence). V trimming: 5 bases; J trimming: 5 bases; junction bases outside the gene matches: 4. The CDR3 is 15 residues long. The CDR3 bases are TGTGCCAGCAGCCCTAGGGACAGGGGGCACAATGAGCAGTTCTCC. Protein: CASSPRDRGHNEQFS.

V usage is TRBV6-2 or TRBV6-3 and J usage is TRBJ2-5, with TRBD2 matching 11 bases. The trim removed 0 bases at V and 4 bases at J, leaving 4 bases unmatched. Germline assignment: CDR1 MNHEY and CDR2 SVGEGT. The CDR3 is made up of 16 amino acids. The CDR3 reads CASSYSTSGRRETQYF. The DNA of the CDR3 is TGTGCCAGCAGTTACTCCACTAGCGGGAGAAGAGAGACCCAGTACTTC.

This clonotype appeared many times. This chain uses TRBV5-6 with TRBJ2-1; either TRBD1 or TRBD2 may supply D (6 bases each). CDR3 length: 15 residues. The V end was cut by 3 bases, the J end by 5 bases, with 15 bases between. In germline, CDR1 is SGHDT, CDR2 YYEEEE. The CDR3 bases are TGTGCCAGCAGCTCGTTTCGGGGGCGGAACAATGAGCAGTTCTTC. It yields the protein CASSSFRGRNNEQFF. Filled out from reference TRBV5-6 and TRBJ2-1, the complete variable domain reads DAGVTQSPTHLIKTRGQQVTLRCSPKSGHDTVSWYQQALGQGPQFIFQYYEEEERQRGNFPDRFSGHQFPNYSSELNVNALLLGDSALYLCASSSFRGRNNEQFFGPGTRLTVL.